This passage covers 15 T cell receptor beta chains from one sample sequenced in a study of T-cell reconstitution after alpha-beta-depleted transplantation in children. Using unique molecular identifiers, the investigators prepared the TCRbeta library. TCRdb re-derived calls from the PCR reads in MiXCR, one entry per CDR3 protein. Of some 600,000 distinct CDR3 sequences detected, around 17% appear once; the ten largest clones hold about 1.1%. The source was PBMCs from the stem cell graft donor, collected from the stem cell graft. Receptors were obtained from a human donor who donated a stem cell graft to a child with acute myeloid leukemia.

Only a few counts were recorded for this clonotype. The rearrangement joins TRBV5-1 to TRBJ1-1, with D perhaps TRBD1 (5 bases). This CDR3 region has 16 residues. Deletions cut 4 bases from V and 0 bases from J, with 16 bases between. Germline V lookup: CDR1 SGHRS, CDR2 YFSETQ. This chain's CDR3 is CASSLQGPPVNTEAFF. DNA for the CDR3: TGCGCCAGCAGCCTTCAGGGACCCCCAGTGAACACTGAAGCTTTCTTT.

The V and J genes are TRBV11-2 and TRBJ1-1; D is unresolved. The CDR3 loop spans 13 amino acids. Trimming shortened V by 5 bases and J by 7 bases, and 14 bases separated the two germline ends. Germline CDR1 SGHAT, CDR2 FQNNGV. The CDR3 region has the DNA TGTGCCAGCAGCGTACTAGCTTACCTTGAAGCTTTCTTT. Residues: CASSVLAYLEAFF.

V and J are TRBV4-3 and TRBJ2-7; the D is unclear. This CDR3 contains 15 residues. Trimming pared 0 bases from V and 2 bases from J, leaving 11 bases between. Germline CDR1 and CDR2: LGHNA and YSLEER. This CDR3 is CASSQDHRNTYEQYF. For the CDR3, the DNA is TGCGCCAGCAGCCAAGATCATCGGAATACCTACGAGCAGTACTTC.

V and J are TRBV6-2 or TRBV6-3 and TRBJ2-7; possible D gene TRBD2, 6 bases. Germline loops: CDR1 MNHEY, CDR2 SVGEGT. The CDR3 loop spans 14 amino acids. V gave up 4 bases and J gave up 3 bases, with 13 bases separating them. The CDR3 region has the DNA TGTGCCAGCAGTTCCTCCTTGGAGGGCTACGAGCAGTACGTC. Residues: CASSSSLEGYEQYV.

This clonotype was seen repeatedly, ten times or more. The chain has TRBV20-1 and TRBJ1-1; TRBD1 might be the D (6 bases). V was pared by 1 base and J by 8 bases, with 20 bases between. Germline loops: CDR1 DFQATT, CDR2 SNEGSKA (reference sequence). This CDR3 comprises 15 residues. The CDR3 loop reads CSARAPTGQKREAFF. CDR3 bases: TGCAGTGCTAGAGCCCCCACTGGACAGAAACGGGAAGCTTTCTTT.

This clonotype has only a few counts. The V and J genes are TRBV25-1 and TRBJ1-6; D is possibly TRBD1 (5 bases). The ends were cut back, 8 bases at V and 14 bases at J, with 19 bases in the middle. From germline, CDR1 is MGHDK and CDR2 SYGVNS. The CDR3 is made up of 13 amino acids. CDR3 bases: TGTGCCAGCCGGTCCGAAGGGACCCCAACCCTCCACTTT. Its protein is CASRSEGTPTLHF.

The chain joins TRBV7-9 to TRBJ1-2; TRBD1 might be the D (5 bases). V was pared by 7 bases and J by 5 bases, with 14 bases between. Germline V lookup: CDR1 SEHNR, CDR2 FQNEAQ (reference sequence). The CDR3 is 13 residues long. CDR3 bases: TGTGCCAGCACCCAGAGGGACGGTTATGGCTACACCTTC. This gives the protein CASTQRDGYGYTF.

There are many counts of this clonotype. This chain connects TRBV15 to TRBJ1-1, with D unclear. Germline V CDR1 and CDR2: LNHNV, YYDKDF (reference sequence). The ends were cut back, 0 bases at V and 3 bases at J, with 8 bases in the middle. CDR3 length equals 14 residues. CDR3 coding DNA: TGTGCCACCAGCAGAGATTACGGAGACACTGAAGCTTTCTTT. Its protein product is CATSRDYGDTEAFF. Full variable domain (rest looked up from reference TRBV15 and TRBJ1-1): DAMVIQNPRYQVTQFGKPVTLSCSQTLNHNVMYWYQQKSSQAPKLLFHYYDKDFNNEADTPDNFQSRRPNTSFCFLDIRSPGLGDTAMYLCATSRDYGDTEAFFGQGTRLTVV.

This clonotype has a handful of counts. The chain has TRBV20-1 and TRBJ1-1, with D tentatively TRBD1 (6 bases). Germline CDR1 reads DFQATT; CDR2 reads SNEGSKA (reference sequence). The germline V and J ends were trimmed by 5 bases and 6 bases, with 22 bases remaining between them. This CDR3 contains 15 residues. As DNA, the CDR3 is TGCAGTGCTTCCCCACGGCAGGGGTTGTTACCTGAAGCTTTCTTT. Translating gives CSASPRQGLLPEAFF.

The J gene is TRBJ2-5, the V gene TRBV7-9; perhaps TRBD1 as D (6 bases). CDR1 SEHNR and CDR2 FQNEAQ come from the germline V gene (reference sequence). The length of the CDR3 is 16 residues. V gave up 2 bases and J gave up 5 bases, with 18 bases separating them. The CDR3 loop reads CASSLYRQGYRETQYF. In DNA, the CDR3 is TGTGCCAGCAGCTTATATCGCCAGGGGTATAGGGAGACCCAGTACTTC.

The gene calls are TRBV10-3 and TRBJ2-5; TRBD2 might be the D (5 bases). The CDR3 extends over 15 amino acids. V lost 3 bases to trimming and J lost 1 base, with 12 bases between them. Germline V gene lookup returns CDR1 ENHRY and CDR2 SYGVKD. The CDR3: CAISDPLRGQETQYF. Here the CDR3 DNA reads TGTGCCATCAGTGACCCACTTCGGGGCCAAGAGACCCAGTACTTC.

This clonotype was counted at least ten times. This chain joins TRBV6-1 and TRBJ2-1, with D perhaps TRBD2 (7 bases). The CDR3 runs to 15 residues. Germline lookup yields CDR1 MNHNS and CDR2 SASEGT. Trimming took 6 bases from V and 8 from J, leaving 20 bases between them. The CDR3 nucleotides are TGTGCCAGCAGCCTCGGGGGGCTAGCGTTGCATGAGCAGTTCTTC. It translates to CASSLGGLALHEQFF.

The V and J genes are TRBV11-2 and TRBJ1-3; a possible D gene is TRBD1 (5 bases). The length of the CDR3 is 15 residues. The V and J ends lost 5 bases and 4 bases respectively, with 15 bases between them. Germline CDR1 and CDR2: SGHAT and FQNNGV. CDR3 DNA: TGTGCCAGCAGCCCTTCCTCCGGGGGAGGAAACACCATATATTTT. It translates to CASSPSSGGGNTIYF.

This clonotype appeared many times. The genes are TRBV7-2 and TRBJ1-3; TRBD1 matches 7 bases. This CDR3 is built from 14 residues. The germline CDR1 and CDR2 sequences are SGHTA and FQGNSA. V lost 5 bases, J lost 3 bases, and 4 bases stayed unmatched. This chain's CDR3 is CASSPTGVGNTIYF. CDR3 sequence (DNA): TGTGCCAGCAGCCCTACAGGGGTTGGAAACACCATATATTTT.

This clonotype was found a few times. In nucleotides, the CDR3 is TGTGCCAGCAGTTTAGAGGCACCCTACCTCTACGAGCAGTACTTC. Residues: CASSLEAPYLYEQYF. The rearrangement uses TRBV12-3 or TRBV12-4 and TRBJ2-7; no reliable D call. V shed 1 base and J shed 3 bases, with 13 bases lying between them. CDR3 length equals 15 residues.